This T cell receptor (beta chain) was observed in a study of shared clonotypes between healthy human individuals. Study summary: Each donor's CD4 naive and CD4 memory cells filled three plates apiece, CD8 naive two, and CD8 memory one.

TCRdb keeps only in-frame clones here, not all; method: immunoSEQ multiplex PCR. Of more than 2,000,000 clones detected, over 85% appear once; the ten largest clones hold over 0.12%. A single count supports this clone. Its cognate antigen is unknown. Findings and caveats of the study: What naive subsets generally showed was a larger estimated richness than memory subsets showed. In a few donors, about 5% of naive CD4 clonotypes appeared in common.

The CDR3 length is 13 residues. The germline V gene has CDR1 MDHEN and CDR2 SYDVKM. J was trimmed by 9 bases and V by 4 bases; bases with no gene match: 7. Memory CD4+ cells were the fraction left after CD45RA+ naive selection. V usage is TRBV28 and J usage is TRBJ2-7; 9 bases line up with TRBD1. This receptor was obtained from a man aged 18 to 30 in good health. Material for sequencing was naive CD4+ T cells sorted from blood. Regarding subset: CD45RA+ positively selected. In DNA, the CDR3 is TGTGCCAGCAGTTCCGGGACAGGGATTCGGCAGTACTTC. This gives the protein CASSSGTGIRQYF.